This paragraph covers one TCR beta chain sequence. This entry is derived from a study of OX40 agonist ivuxolimab in advanced cancers. Profiling relied on immunoSEQ multiplex PCR, and the TCRdb table lists in-frame clones only, not all of them. There are some 96,000 clones in the sample; approximately 90% occur only once, and 0.45% to 0.65% lies in the top ten. This CDR3 is 15 amino acids long. V was trimmed by 2 bases and J by 8 bases, leaving 19 bases between them. From germline, CDR1 is SGHVS and CDR2 FQNEAQ. The genes are TRBV7-8 and TRBJ2-7; TRBD1 or TRBD2 may be the D gene (5 bases each). Sequenced material: CD4+ or CD8+ T cells sorted from blood, taken in a trial of the OX40 agonist ivuxolimab. This TCR was recovered from an adult with an advanced solid tumor such as melanoma, head and neck, liver or kidney cancer. The CDR3 coding sequence is TGTGCCAGCAGCTTACAGACTGGGACCTCCTTGAAGCAGTACTTC. This encodes CASSLQTGTSLKQYF.